This TCR beta chain derives from a study of Graves' ophthalmopathy and Graves' hyperthyroidism (dated by TCRdb to the late 2010s). At the level of the whole study: Peripheral blood was collected at initial diagnosis, before any treatment. TCR beta repertoire signatures were used to distinguish Graves' ophthalmopathy from Graves' hyperthyroidism and to predict progression to ophthalmopathy. In total, under 150 blood samples were TCR-sequenced: fewer than 50 ophthalmopathy, some 75 hyperthyroidism and roughly 17 hyperthyroidism-to-ophthalmopathy patients. To explore V-J signatures that distinguish ophthalmopathy from hyperthyroidism, a discovery set of around 100 patients was enrolled, made up of 43 with ophthalmopathy and 57 with stable hyperthyroidism. An independent validation cohort was composed of 18 hyperthyroidism patients and roughly 16 patients who later progressed from hyperthyroidism to ophthalmopathy. T-cell repertoires of thyroid tissue and blood were compared in more than five hyperthyroidism patients. Following sample collection, hyperthyroidism patients were given methimazole at a starting dose of 30 mg daily, and ophthalmopathy patients were given high-dose intravenous methylprednisolone. The roughly 90 discovery patients were divided at random into training and test sets in a 7:3 ratio. Overall results and qualifications from the work: Ophthalmopathy was separated from stable hyperthyroidism by the 13-signature model with just under 90% sensitivity and less than 82% specificity in cross-validation and with 80%/75% in the test set. Sample size was not predetermined statistically, and investigators were not blinded to group allocation. Among expanded thyroid clonotypes with frequency above 0.001, most also showed up in blood, which suggests that blood repertoires may reflect the thyroid immune response. In validation, the model predicted ophthalmopathy progression with less than 71% sensitivity and approximately 75% specificity; roughly 12 predicted patients were CT-confirmed with GO in a median of about 7.1 months.

The CDR3 starts with the cysteine, ends with the phenylalanine, and has 17 residues. Just the 51-base CDR3 DNA is kept, in frame starting at base 1. CDR1 and CDR2 (MDHEN, SYDVKM) derive from the germline V gene. Here V drops 6 bases and J drops 2 bases, and the junction holds 16 bases not matched to any gene. Hyperthyroidism was considered stable if no progression to ophthalmopathy occurred within 18 months of follow-up. Patients with hyperthyroidism were aged 18 to 65 years, had been newly diagnosed, and had a disease duration of less than 2 months. Patients with other autoimmune diseases, uncontrolled infections, pregnancy or lactation were excluded from the study. Clinical symptoms, serum thyroxine, TRAb, thyroid ultrasound and orbital computed tomography were used for diagnosis. Using Ficoll-Paque density gradient centrifugation, PBMCs were isolated from 9 to 10 ml of fresh peripheral blood. Total RNA was extracted using Trizol reagent, and RNA quality was checked on an Agilent 2100 Bioanalyzer.

This clonotype was observed many times. Its antigen specificity is not known. No base qualities exist here, and no much larger clone lies one base off it. For repertoire sequencing, TCR beta CDR3 regions were amplified from RNA transcripts. A first-round RT-PCR used HTBI primers with the Qiagen OneStep RT-PCR kit, followed by a second-round multiplex PCR, size selection and purification. Sequencing of the libraries was carried out on an Illumina HiSeq2000 in paired-end mode with 100 bp reads. In the original analysis: SOAPnuke was used to process the reads, throwing out any read that had adapters, had uncalled bases, had a mean Phred below 15, or lacked an exact constant-primer or identifier match. COPE v1.2.5 was used to merge the high-quality paired reads. Unique nucleotide sequences were defined as clonotypes and aligned to IMGT TRB V, D and J references using MiTCR v1.1. The analysis was limited to V-J combinations with a frequency above 0.0001, which together covered over 99% of the repertoires. For each V-J combination, a TCR clonal expansion and chaos score was defined as F50 clonal expansion divided by the chaos observed in the TCRdist matrix. Welch's t-statistics and random forest were used to narrow the features down to about a dozen V-J combinations, which were then fed into a naive Bayes classifier. The Morisita-Horn index was used to measure how similar the thyroid and blood repertoires were. TCRdb handled the public reads itself, with Q25 trimming in fastp and clone calling in MiXCR, and kept productive beta chains. Rows are unified per CDR3 protein, each entry keeping the most common DNA and genes. Clone size and V and J calls follow TCRdb, not the original study. Recorded for this sample are under 800,000 distinct CDR3 sequences; 22% of them occurred a single time. Approximately 7% of the sample belongs to the ten largest clones.

In this chain, TRBV28 is recombined with TRBJ2-7; 7 of the junction bases match TRBD2. The specimen sequenced was peripheral blood. The sequence was obtained from a woman under 30 with stable Graves' hyperthyroidism. Some clones in this sample may be carry-over from other donors' samples. Donor details come from another sample of the same person, matched by shared clones. The CDR3 region: CASRGDYLYTSTYEQYF. The DNA reads as follows: TGTGCCAGCAGAGGGGACTACCTATATACTTCAACCTACGAGCAGTACTTC.